The TCR beta chain described here comes from a study of blood T cell repertoires in COVID-19. Study details: Researchers got acute and convalescent COVID-19 samples from the United States, Italy and Spain. Sources were T cells, B-cell-depleted T cells, or PBMCs; the material itself was cDNA or gDNA.

CDR1 is SGHDT and CDR2 is YYEEEE in the germline V gene. The length of the CDR3 is 16 residues. V trimming: 0 bases; J trimming: 4 bases; junction bases outside the gene matches: 5. In the original processing: Estimation of nucleated cell counts was performed using reference gene primer amplification. Profiled with immunoSEQ multiplex PCR; TCRdb holds only in-frame clones, not every one. V and J calls plus clone size are reproduced from that table; the DNA served to infer D and trimming. The table records about 86,000 clones, 75% to 90% of them present only once. The material sequenced was peripheral blood. This rearrangement joins TRBV5-6 to TRBJ2-1; TRBD2 matches 9 bases. This TCR was sampled from an elderly woman with active or convalescent COVID-19. CDR3 region: CASSLAASGMYNEQFF. CDR3 nucleotide sequence: TGTGCCAGCAGCTTGGCCGCTAGCGGGATGTACAATGAGCAGTTCTTC.